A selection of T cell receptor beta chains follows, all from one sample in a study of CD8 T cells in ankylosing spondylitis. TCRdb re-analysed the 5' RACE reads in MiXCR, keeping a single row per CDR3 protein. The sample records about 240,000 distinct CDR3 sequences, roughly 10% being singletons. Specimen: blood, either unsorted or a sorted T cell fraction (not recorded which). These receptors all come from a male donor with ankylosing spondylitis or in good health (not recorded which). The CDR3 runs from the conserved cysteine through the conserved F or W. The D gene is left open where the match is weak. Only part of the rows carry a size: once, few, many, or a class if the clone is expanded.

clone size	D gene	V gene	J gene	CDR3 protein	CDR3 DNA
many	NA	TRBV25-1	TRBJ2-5	CASTLGVAADQETQYF	TGTGCCAGCACCCTCGGGGTAGCGGCCGATCAAGAGACCCAGTACTTC
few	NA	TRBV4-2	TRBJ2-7	CASSQELGTETYEQYF	TGTGCCAGCAGCCAAGAGCTGGGGACGGAAACCTACGAGCAGTACTTC
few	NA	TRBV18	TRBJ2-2	CASSPPDRTTGELFF	TGTGCCAGCTCACCACCTGACAGGACCACCGGGGAGCTGTTTTTT
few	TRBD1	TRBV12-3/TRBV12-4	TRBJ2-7	CASSKRTGFYEQYF	TGTGCCAGCAGCAAGAGGACAGGGTTCTACGAGCAGTACTTC
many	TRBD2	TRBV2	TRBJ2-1	CASSKREGPNEQFF	TGTGCCAGCAGTAAGCGGGAGGGCCCTAATGAGCAGTTCTTC
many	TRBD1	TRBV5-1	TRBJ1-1	CASSWGTGSTEAFF	TGCGCCAGCAGCTGGGGGACAGGTAGTACTGAAGCTTTCTTT
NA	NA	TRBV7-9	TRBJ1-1	CASSPAYTEAFF	TGTGCCAGCAGCCCGGCGTATACTGAAGCTTTCTTT
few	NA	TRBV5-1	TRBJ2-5	CASSLVEGAETQYF	TGCGCCAGCAGCTTGGTGGAGGGGGCCGAGACCCAGTACTTC
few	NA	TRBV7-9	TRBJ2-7	CASSFTAAGAYEQYF	TGTGCCAGCAGCTTCACCGCCGCCGGCGCCTACGAGCAGTACTTC
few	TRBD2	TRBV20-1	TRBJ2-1	CSARTSGSSYNEQFF	TGCAGTGCTAGGACCAGCGGGAGCTCCTACAATGAGCAGTTCTTC
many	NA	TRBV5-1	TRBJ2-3	CASSSLTDTQYF	TGCGCCAGCAGCTCCCTAACAGATACGCAGTATTTT